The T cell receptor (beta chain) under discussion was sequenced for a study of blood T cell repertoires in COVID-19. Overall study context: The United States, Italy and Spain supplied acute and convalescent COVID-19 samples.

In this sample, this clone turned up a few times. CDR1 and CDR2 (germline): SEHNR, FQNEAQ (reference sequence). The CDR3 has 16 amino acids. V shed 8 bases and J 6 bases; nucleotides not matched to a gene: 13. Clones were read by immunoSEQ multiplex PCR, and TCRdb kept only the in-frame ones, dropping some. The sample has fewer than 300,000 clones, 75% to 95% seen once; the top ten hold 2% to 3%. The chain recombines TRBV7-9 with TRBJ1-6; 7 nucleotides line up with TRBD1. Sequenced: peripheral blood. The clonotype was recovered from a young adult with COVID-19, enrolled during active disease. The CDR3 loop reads CASGAAGGLINSPLHF. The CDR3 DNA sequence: TGTGCCAGCGGCGCGGCAGGGGGACTCATTAATTCACCCCTCCACTTT.